The next 17 T cell receptor beta chains were all read from a single sample in a study of control samples from healthy donors and cancer patients. Sequencing was performed with immunoSEQ multiplex PCR; in TCRdb, only in-frame clones are kept and a portion is missing. The table lists fewer than 200,000 clones, about 94% of them singletons. Sequencing used blood. These receptors all stem from a woman aged 55 to 70 in good health.

V usage is TRBV6-5 and J usage is TRBJ2-2; D is unresolved. Germline V CDR1 and CDR2: MNHEY, SVGAGI. The CDR3 is 13 amino acids. Trimming pared 7 bases from V and 3 bases from J, leaving 9 bases between. The CDR3: CASTQPYTGELFF. For the CDR3, the DNA is TGTGCCAGCACCCAGCCGTACACCGGGGAGCTGTTTTTT.

The gene calls are TRBV6-6 and TRBJ1-1, with D maybe TRBD1 (5 bases). The CDR3 length is 13 residues. The V gene's germline CDR1 is MNHNY and CDR2 SVGAGI (reference sequence). The V end was cut by 5 bases, the J end by 0 bases, with 7 bases between. The CDR3 protein is CASSLGVNTEAFF. CDR3 in DNA: TGTGCCAGCAGTCTAGGGGTGAACACTGAAGCTTTCTTT.

V usage is TRBV2 and J usage is TRBJ2-3; TRBD1 is a possible D gene (5 bases). The length of the CDR3 is 16 residues. The V end was cut by 2 bases, the J end by 2 bases, with 14 bases between. Looked up from germline, CDR1 is SNHLY and CDR2 is FYNNEI. This CDR3 is CASSEFTTAYTDTQYF. As DNA, the CDR3 is TGTGCCAGCAGTGAATTTACGACAGCCTACACAGATACGCAGTATTTT.

This sequence joins TRBV7-9 and TRBJ1-1; tentatively, D is TRBD1 (5 bases). Germline-derived CDR1 and CDR2 are SEHNR and FQNEAQ (reference sequence). This CDR3 is 14 amino acids long. Between the trimmed V and J ends, which lost 5 bases and 4 bases, there was a span of 14 bases. CDR3 bases: TGTGCCAGCAGCACTGGGACGGAAATCACTGAAGCTTTCTTT. Translation gives CASSTGTEITEAFF.

About this clone itself: Sequence at one end of the junction differs from germline and may be a read error. This chain joins TRBV5-4 and TRBJ2-3; no reliable D call. CDR3 length: 16 residues. CDR1 and CDR2 from the germline V gene are SGHNT and YYREEE (reference sequence). In DNA, the CDR3 is TGTGCCAGCAGCTTAGACCCGGTTGGGGTAACGCTGCACGGCGACTTT. As protein: CASSLDPVGVTLHGDF.

The gene calls are TRBV3-1 (or the pseudogene TRBV3-2) and TRBJ1-6, with D possibly matching TRBD1 (5 bases). V lost 3 bases and J lost 10, with 16 bases in between. Germline assignment: CDR1 LGHDT and CDR2 YNNKEL (reference sequence). CDR3 size: 15 residues. This CDR3 is CASSQQGFLESPLHF. The CDR3 DNA is TGTGCCAGCAGCCAGCAGGGATTTTTAGAATCACCCCTCCACTTT.

The chain couples TRBV18 to TRBJ1-1, with 9 positions matching TRBD1. The V gene end was trimmed by 3 bases and the J gene end by 6 bases; junction bases not matched to a gene: 2. Germline V gives CDR1 KGHSH, CDR2 LQKENI. The CDR3 is made up of 13 amino acids. The CDR3 protein is CASSPGQGAEAFF. The CDR3 DNA reads as TGTGCCAGCTCACCGGGACAGGGTGCTGAAGCTTTCTTT.

As regards this clone: Different DNA sequences within this sample yield the same CDR3. The chain has TRBV18 and TRBJ1-1, with D maybe TRBD1 (5 bases). CDR3 length: 15 amino acids. Germline CDR1 KGHSH, CDR2 LQKENI. With 2 bases removed from V and 0 bases from J, the gap between germline ends came to 10 bases. This chain's CDR3 is CASSPGATMNTEAFF. The CDR3 bases are TGTGCCAGCTCACCAGGGGCCACAATGAACACTGAAGCTTTCTTT.

The rearrangement links TRBV4-1 to TRBJ2-5, with TRBD1 as a possible D gene (5 bases). The CDR3 is 14 residues long. V gave up 9 bases and J gave up 5 bases, with 19 bases separating them. Germline CDR1 MGHRA, CDR2 YSYEKL. CDR3 nucleotides: TGCGCCAGTAGTACTCAGGGAATGGGGGAGACCCAGTACTTC. This encodes CASSTQGMGETQYF.

J is TRBJ1-2 and V is TRBV9; no reliable D call. Between the trimmed V and J ends, which lost 3 bases and 4 bases, there was a span of 10 bases. The CDR3 spans 13 residues. Germline V gene sequence: CDR1 SGDLS, CDR2 YYNGEE. CDR3 DNA: TGTGCCAGCAGCGCCACGGGAGGCTATGGCTACACCTTC. It encodes CASSATGGYGYTF.

This clone was observed a handful of times. Here the CDR3 DNA reads TGTGCCAGCAGCTTAAACACCCTAGAAACTGAAGCTTTCTTT. This encodes CASSLNTLETEAFF. This sequence joins TRBV7-9 and TRBJ1-1; unclear D gene. V was trimmed by 2 bases and J by 5 bases, leaving 12 bases between them. Germline V CDR1 and CDR2: SEHNR, FQNEAQ (reference sequence). The CDR3 length is 14 residues.

V usage is TRBV11-2 and J usage is TRBJ2-3; 8 positions match TRBD2. Germline-derived CDR1 and CDR2 are SGHAT and FQNNGV. CDR3 length equals 15 residues. With 5 bases clipped from V and 0 bases from J, the junction kept 4 bases outside the gene matches. The CDR3 nucleotides are TGTGCCAGCAGCAAGACGGGGGGGAGCACAGATACGCAGTATTTT. Protein sequence: CASSKTGGSTDTQYF.

The CDR3 nucleotides read TGTGCCAGCCGACAGTGGGGGATGAACACTGAAGCTTTCTTT. Protein product: CASRQWGMNTEAFF. This chain links TRBV6-5 with TRBJ1-1; TRBD1 is a possible D gene (5 bases). The germline V gene has CDR1 MNHEY and CDR2 SVGAGI. Trimming stripped 8 bases from V and 0 bases from J, with 13 bases between. The CDR3 totals 14 residues.

This rearrangement joins TRBV6-2 or TRBV6-3 to TRBJ2-7; TRBD1 matches at 7 bases. J lost 1 base, V lost 5 bases, and 11 bases had no gene match. The CDR3 totals 16 residues. CDR1 MNHEY and CDR2 SVGEGT come from the germline V gene. In DNA, the CDR3 is TGTGCCAGCAGTCCGATCGGACAGGCGCTATCCTACGAGCAGTACTTC. Encoded protein: CASSPIGQALSYEQYF.

The chain employs TRBV19 and TRBJ1-2, with a tentative D call TRBD1 (6 bases). This CDR3 has 13 amino acids. Germline loops: CDR1 LNHDA, CDR2 SQIVND (reference sequence). V was clipped by 7 bases and J by 6 bases, with 15 bases between them. The DNA for the CDR3 is TGTGCCAGTACCCCGAGGGAGGGGGATGGCTACACCTTC. Translated: CASTPREGDGYTF.

In DNA form, the CDR3 reads TGCAGTGCTAGTCCCGGACAGGATTATGGCTACACCTTC. Translation gives CSASPGQDYGYTF. The chain joins TRBV20-1 to TRBJ1-2; 7 bases align to TRBD1. V lost 3 bases to trimming and J lost 5 bases; unmatched junction nucleotides: 6. This CDR3 spans 13 amino acids. The germline gives CDR1 DFQATT, CDR2 SNEGSKA (reference sequence).

The chain links TRBV12-5 to TRBJ2-1, with 8 bases that match TRBD1. This CDR3 is built from 22 residues. Per germline, CDR1 LGHNT and CDR2 FRNRAP. After removal of 5 bases from V and 1 base from J, the junction contained 25 bases not matched to a gene. In DNA, the CDR3 is TGTGCTAGTGGTGGAAACGGGCAAGGGCAGGGGGCCCAGCTTGGGTCCTACAATGAGCAGTTCTTC. Protein sequence: CASGGNGQGQGAQLGSYNEQFF.